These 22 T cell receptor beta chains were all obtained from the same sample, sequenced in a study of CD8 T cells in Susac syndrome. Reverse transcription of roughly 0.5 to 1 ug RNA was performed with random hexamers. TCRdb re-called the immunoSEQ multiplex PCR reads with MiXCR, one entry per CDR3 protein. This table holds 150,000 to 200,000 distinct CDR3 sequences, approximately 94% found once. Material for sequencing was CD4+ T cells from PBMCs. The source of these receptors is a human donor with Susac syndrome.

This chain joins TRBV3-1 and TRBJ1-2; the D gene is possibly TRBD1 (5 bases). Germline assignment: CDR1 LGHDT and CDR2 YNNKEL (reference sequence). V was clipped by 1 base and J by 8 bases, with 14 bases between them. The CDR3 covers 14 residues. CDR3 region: CASSQGSGGGGYTF. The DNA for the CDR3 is TGTGCCAGCAGCCAAGGGTCCGGCGGGGGAGGCTACACCTTC.

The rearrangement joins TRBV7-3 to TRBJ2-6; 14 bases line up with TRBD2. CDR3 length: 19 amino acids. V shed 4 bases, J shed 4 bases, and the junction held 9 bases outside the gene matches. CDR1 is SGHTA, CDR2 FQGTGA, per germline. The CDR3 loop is CASSSRGTSGGLGANVLTF. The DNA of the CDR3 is TGTGCCAGCAGCTCCCGAGGGACTAGCGGGGGACTAGGGGCCAACGTCCTGACTTTC.

The CDR3 protein is CASTQTTDTQYF. The CDR3 region has the DNA TGTGCCAGCACCCAGACAACGGATACGCAGTATTTT. The rearrangement uses TRBV2 and TRBJ2-3, with D hard to call. The CDR3 consists of 12 residues. Trimming shortened V by 7 bases and J by 6 bases, and 11 bases separated the two germline ends. CDR1 is SNHLY and CDR2 is FYNNEI in the germline V gene.

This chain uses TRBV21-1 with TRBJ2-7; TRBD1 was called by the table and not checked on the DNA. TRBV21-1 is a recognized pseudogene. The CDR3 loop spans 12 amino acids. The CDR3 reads CASSKGDHEQYF. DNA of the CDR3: TGTGCCAGCAGCAAAGGGGACCACGAGCAGTACTTC.

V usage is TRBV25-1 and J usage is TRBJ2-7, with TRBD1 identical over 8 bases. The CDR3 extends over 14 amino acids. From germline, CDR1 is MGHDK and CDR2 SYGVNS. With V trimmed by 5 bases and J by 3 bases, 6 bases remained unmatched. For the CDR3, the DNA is TGTGCCAGCAGTAGGACAGGGTCGGGCTACGAGCAGTACTTC. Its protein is CASSRTGSGYEQYF.

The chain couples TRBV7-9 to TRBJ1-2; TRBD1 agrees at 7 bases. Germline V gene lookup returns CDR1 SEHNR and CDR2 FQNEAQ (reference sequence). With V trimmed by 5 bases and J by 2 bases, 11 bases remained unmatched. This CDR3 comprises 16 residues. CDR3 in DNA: TGTGCCAGCAGCCTTAGAGGGGGCGACACCAACTATGGCTACACCTTC. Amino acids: CASSLRGGDTNYGYTF. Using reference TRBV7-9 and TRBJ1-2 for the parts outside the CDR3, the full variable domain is DTGVSQNPRHKITKRGQNVTFRCDPISEHNRLYWYRQTLGQGPEFLTYFQNEAQLEKSRLLSDRFSAERPKGSFSTLEIQRTEQGDSAMYLCASSLRGGDTNYGYTFGSGTRLTVV.

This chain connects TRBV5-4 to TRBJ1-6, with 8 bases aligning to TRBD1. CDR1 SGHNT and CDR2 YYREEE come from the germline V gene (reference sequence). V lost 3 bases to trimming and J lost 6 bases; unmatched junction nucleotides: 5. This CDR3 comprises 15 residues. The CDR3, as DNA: TGTGCCAGCAGCTGGAAGGACAGGGTTAATTCACCCCTCCACTTT. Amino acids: CASSWKDRVNSPLHF.

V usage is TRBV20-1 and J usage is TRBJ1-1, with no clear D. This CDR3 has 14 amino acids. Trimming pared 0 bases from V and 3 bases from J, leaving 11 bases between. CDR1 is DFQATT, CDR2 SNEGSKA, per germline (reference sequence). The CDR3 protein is CSARDRVVYTEAFF. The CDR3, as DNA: TGCAGTGCTAGAGATCGTGTTGTCTACACTGAAGCTTTCTTT.

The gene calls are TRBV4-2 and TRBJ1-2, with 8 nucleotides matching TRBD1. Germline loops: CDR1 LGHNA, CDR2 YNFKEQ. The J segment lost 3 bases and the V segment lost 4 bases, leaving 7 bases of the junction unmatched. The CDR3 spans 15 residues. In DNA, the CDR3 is TGTGCCAGCAGCCCGAGACAGGGGACGGACTATGGCTACACCTTC. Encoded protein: CASSPRQGTDYGYTF.

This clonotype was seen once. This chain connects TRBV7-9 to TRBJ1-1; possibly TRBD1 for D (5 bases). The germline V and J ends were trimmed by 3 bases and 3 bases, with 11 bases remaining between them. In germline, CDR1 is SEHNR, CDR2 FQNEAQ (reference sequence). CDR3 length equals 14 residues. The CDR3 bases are TGTGCCAGCAGCTTGTTCCAGGGTGACACTGAAGCTTTCTTT. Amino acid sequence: CASSLFQGDTEAFF.

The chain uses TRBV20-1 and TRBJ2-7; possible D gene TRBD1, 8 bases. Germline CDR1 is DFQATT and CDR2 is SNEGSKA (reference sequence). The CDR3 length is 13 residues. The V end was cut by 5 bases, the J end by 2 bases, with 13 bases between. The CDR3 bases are TGCAGTGCTGCGGGGGACAGGACCTACGAGCAGTACTTC. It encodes CSAAGDRTYEQYF.

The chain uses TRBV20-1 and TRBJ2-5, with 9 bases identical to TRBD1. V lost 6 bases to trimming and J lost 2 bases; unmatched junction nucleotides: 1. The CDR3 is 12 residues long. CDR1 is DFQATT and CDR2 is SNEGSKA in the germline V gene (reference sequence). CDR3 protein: CSAGQGQETQYF. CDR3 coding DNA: TGCAGTGCCGGACAGGGGCAAGAGACCCAGTACTTC.

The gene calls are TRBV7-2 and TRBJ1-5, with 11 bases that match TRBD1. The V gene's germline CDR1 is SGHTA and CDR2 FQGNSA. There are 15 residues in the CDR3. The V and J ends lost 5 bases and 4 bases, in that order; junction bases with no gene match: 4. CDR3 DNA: TGTGCCAGCAGCCCGGACAGGGGGCTTAATCAGCCCCAGCATTTT. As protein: CASSPDRGLNQPQHF.

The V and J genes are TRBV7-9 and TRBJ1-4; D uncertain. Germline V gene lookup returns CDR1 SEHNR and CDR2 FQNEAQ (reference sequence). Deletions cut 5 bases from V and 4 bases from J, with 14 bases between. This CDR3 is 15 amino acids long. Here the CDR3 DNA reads TGTGCCAGCAGCGTTAACTGGGGAAATAATGAAAAACTGTTTTTT. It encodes CASSVNWGNNEKLFF.

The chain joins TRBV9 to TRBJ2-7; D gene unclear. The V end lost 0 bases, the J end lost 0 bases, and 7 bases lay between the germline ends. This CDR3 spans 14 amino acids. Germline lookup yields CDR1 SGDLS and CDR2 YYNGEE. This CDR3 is CASSVGSNSYEQYF. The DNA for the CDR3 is TGTGCCAGCAGCGTAGGGTCGAACTCCTACGAGCAGTACTTC.

The CDR3 loop reads CASSRGGTSYNEQFF. Written as DNA, the CDR3 is TGTGCCAGCAGCCGCGGGGGAACCTCCTACAATGAGCAGTTCTTC. V gene TRBV6-2 or TRBV6-3 combines with J gene TRBJ2-1; 7 bases line up with TRBD2. Trimming took 6 bases from V and 0 from J; bases not matched to a gene: 5. CDR3 length equals 15 residues. The germline CDR1 and CDR2 sequences are MNHEY and SVGEGT.

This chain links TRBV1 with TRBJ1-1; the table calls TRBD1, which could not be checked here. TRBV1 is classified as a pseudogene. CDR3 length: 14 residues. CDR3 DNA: TGCACCAGCAGGAACTGCCCCCCGGGAGCTGAAGCTTTCTTT. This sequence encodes CTSRNCPPGAEAFF.

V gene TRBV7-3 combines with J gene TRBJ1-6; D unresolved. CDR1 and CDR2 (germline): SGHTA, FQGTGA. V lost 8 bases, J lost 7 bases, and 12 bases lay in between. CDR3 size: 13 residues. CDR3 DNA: TGTGCCAGCGCGGCCTTTGGAAATTCACCCCTCCACTTT. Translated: CASAAFGNSPLHF.

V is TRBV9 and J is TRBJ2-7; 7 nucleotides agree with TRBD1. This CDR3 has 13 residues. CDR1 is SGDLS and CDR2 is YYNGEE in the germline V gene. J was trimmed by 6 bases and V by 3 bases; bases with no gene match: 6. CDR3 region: CASSGQGRGEQYF. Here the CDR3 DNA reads TGTGCCAGCAGCGGACAGGGTCGGGGCGAGCAGTACTTC.

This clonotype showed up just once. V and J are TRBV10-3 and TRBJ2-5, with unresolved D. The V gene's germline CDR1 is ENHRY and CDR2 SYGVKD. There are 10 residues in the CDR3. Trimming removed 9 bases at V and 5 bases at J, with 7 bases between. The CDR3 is CAMPRETQYF. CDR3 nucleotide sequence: TGTGCCATGCCTCGCGAGACCCAGTACTTC.

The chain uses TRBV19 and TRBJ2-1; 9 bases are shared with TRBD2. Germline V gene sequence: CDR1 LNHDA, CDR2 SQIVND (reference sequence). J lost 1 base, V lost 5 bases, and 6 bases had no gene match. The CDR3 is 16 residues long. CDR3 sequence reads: CASSPREGRSYNEQFF. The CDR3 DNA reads TGTGCCAGTAGTCCGCGGGAGGGGCGTTCCTACAATGAGCAGTTCTTC.

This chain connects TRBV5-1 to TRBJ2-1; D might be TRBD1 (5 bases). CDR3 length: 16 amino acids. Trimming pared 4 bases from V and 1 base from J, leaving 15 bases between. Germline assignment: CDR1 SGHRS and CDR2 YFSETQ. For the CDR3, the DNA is TGCGCCAGCAGCGAACAGGCCTCTGGGTCCTACAATGAGCAGTTCTTC. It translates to CASSEQASGSYNEQFF.